This T cell receptor (beta chain) stems from a study of Tregs in tolerant kidney transplant recipients. The data were produced by immunoSEQ multiplex PCR, yet TCRdb's version contains in-frame clones alone and is incomplete. The table lists some 60,000 clones, around 82% of them singletons. Unstimulated regulatory T cells (CD4+CD25+CD127-), CD4+CD25- non-regulatory cells, CD4 and CD8 cells were FACS-sorted from thawed PBMCs. Looked up from germline, CDR1 is SGHNT and CDR2 is YYREEE (reference sequence). With V trimmed by 5 bases and J by 7 bases, 10 bases remained unmatched. CDR3 length equals 16 residues. A word on this clone: As yet, its antigen is unknown.

Findings and caveats of the study: This study did not directly address biological reproducibility. The most relevant donor-specific Treg TCRbeta repertoire apparently came from expansion with activated donor B cells. Few patients were studied, so findings need validation in larger groups.

This receptor was taken from a human donor in good health. The chain links TRBV5-4 to TRBJ2-2, with 11 bases identical to TRBD2. The material sequenced was CD4+ T cells from blood. CDR3 DNA sequence: TGTGCCAGCAGATCTACTAGCGGGAGTGGAATCGGGGAGCTGTTTTTT. Translating it yields CASRSTSGSGIGELFF.